A selection of T cell receptor beta chains follows, all from one sample in a study of cytotoxic CD8 clonotypes in ibrutinib-treated CLL. This table comes from immunoSEQ multiplex PCR, and its TCRdb copy is limited to in-frame clones, with some not included. This table has about 330,000 clones, over 60% appearing once. The sample in question was PBMCs, obtained after 36 months of ibrutinib treatment. The receptors were sampled from a human donor with chronic lymphocytic leukemia. The CDR3 runs from the conserved cysteine through the conserved F or W. A D gene is named only where the DNA matches it firmly. Rows give clone size only sometimes, using once, few, many, or a class for an expanded clone.

TRBJ2-7	NA	TRBD2	TRBV29-1	CSVEVRSGGPFEQYF	TGCAGCGTTGAGGTGCGTAGCGGGGGCCCTTTTGAGCAGTACTTC
TRBJ1-5	NA	TRBD1	TRBV6-1	CASDRGPKPQHF	TGTGCCAGCGACAGGGGGCCCAAGCCCCAGCATTTT
TRBJ2-7	NA	TRBD2	TRBV9	CASSTVAGAFHEQYF	TGTGCCAGCAGCACAGTAGCGGGAGCTTTCCACGAGCAGTACTTC
TRBJ1-1	NA	NA	TRBV7-3	CASSSMGGGEAFF	TGTGCCAGCAGCTCCATGGGGGGTGGTGAAGCTTTCTTT
TRBJ1-6	NA	NA	TRBV19	CASSIGSGFGGSPLHF	TGTGCCAGTAGTATAGGGTCCGGGTTCGGGGGTTCACCCCTCCACTTT
TRBJ2-3	once	TRBD1	TRBV29-1	CSAGQGGTDTQYF	TGCAGCGCAGGACAGGGGGGTACAGATACGCAGTATTTT
TRBJ2-2	NA	NA	TRBV28	CASNPANTGELFF	TGTGCCAGCAACCCGGCGAACACCGGGGAGCTGTTTTTT
TRBJ2-7	NA	NA	TRBV27	CASSLSDDAYEQYF	TGTGCCAGCAGTTTATCGGACGATGCCTACGAGCAGTACTTC
TRBJ2-3	NA	NA	TRBV29-1	CSVGGFTDTQYF	TGCAGCGTCGGGGGTTTCACAGATACGCAGTATTTT
TRBJ2-2	NA	TRBD1	TRBV2	CASSGIKGQATGELFF	TGTGCCAGCAGTGGCATTAAGGGACAGGCCACCGGGGAGCTGTTTTTT
TRBJ1-2	few	TRBD1	TRBV6-1	CASSAPGTGNYGYTF	TGTGCCAGCAGCGCTCCCGGGACAGGAAACTATGGCTACACCTTC
TRBJ2-5	NA	TRBD2	TRBV2	CASSEVGIAGGYQETQYF	TGTGCCAGCAGTGAAGTGGGGATAGCGGGAGGTTACCAAGAGACCCAGTACTTC
TRBJ1-1	few	NA	TRBV28	CASSLLHTMNTEAFF	TGTGCCAGCAGTTTATTGCATACCATGAACACTGAAGCTTTCTTT
TRBJ2-7	NA	TRBD1	TRBV11-2	CASSLAGDRVHEQYF	TGTGCCAGCAGCTTAGCTGGTGACAGGGTCCACGAGCAGTACTTC
TRBJ2-5	NA	NA	TRBV7-9	CASSSIYPEETQYF	TGTGCCAGCAGCTCCATATACCCCGAGGAGACCCAGTACTTC
TRBJ2-2	few	TRBD2	TRBV9	CASSVEGGLVSTGELFF	TGTGCCAGCAGCGTAGAGGGTGGACTAGTTAGCACCGGGGAGCTGTTTTTT
TRBJ1-1	few	TRBD1	TRBV12-5	CASGLVISGGTGSLTEAFF	TGTGCTAGTGGTTTGGTAATTAGTGGTGGGACAGGGTCCCTCACTGAAGCTTTCTTT